The 27 T cell receptor beta chains below were found in one sample sequenced in a study of blood T cell repertoires in COVID-19. Profiled with immunoSEQ multiplex PCR; TCRdb holds only in-frame clones, not every one. The data hold around 200,000 clones, with 86% observed a single time. Sequencing was carried out using PBMCs or T cells enriched from blood (not recorded which). The receptors originated from a woman aged 45 to 65 in a cohort exposed to, infected with or recovered from COVID-19 (not recorded which).

V and J are TRBV7-2 and TRBJ2-2; 10 positions match TRBD1. With 5 bases clipped from V and 5 bases from J, the junction kept 11 bases outside the gene matches. Germline CDR1 and CDR2: SGHTA and FQGNSA. The CDR3 length is 17 residues. CDR3 sequence: CASSPTTGGLFTGELFF. CDR3 nucleotide sequence: TGTGCCAGCAGCCCGACGACAGGGGGCTTATTTACCGGGGAGCTGTTTTTT. The variable domain in full, completed from reference TRBV7-2 and TRBJ2-2, reads GAGVSQSPSNKVTEKGKDVELRCDPISGHTALYWYRQSLGQGLEFLIYFQGNSAPDKSGLPSDRFSAERTGGSVSTLTIQRTQQEDSAVYLCASSPTTGGLFTGELFFGEGSRLTVL.

This clone was counted many times. CDR3 nucleotide sequence: TGCAGTGCTAGTGGGCGCGGGACTACCAGCACAGATACGCAGTATTTT. Translation gives CSASGRGTTSTDTQYF. This rearrangement joins TRBV20-1 to TRBJ2-3, with 7 nucleotides matching TRBD2. The J segment lost 0 bases and the V segment lost 3 bases, leaving 9 bases of the junction unmatched. The germline V gene has CDR1 DFQATT and CDR2 SNEGSKA (reference sequence). The CDR3 has 16 amino acids.

The rearrangement links TRBV9 to TRBJ2-5, with 8 positions matching TRBD1. Germline V gives CDR1 SGDLS, CDR2 YYNGEE. The CDR3 extends over 15 amino acids. Unmatched junction bases numbered 5, after V lost 0 bases and J lost 4 bases. CDR3 region: CASSVVGTGGETQYF. CDR3 nucleotides: TGTGCCAGCAGCGTAGTGGGGACAGGAGGAGAGACCCAGTACTTC. Drawing the rest from reference TRBV9 and TRBJ2-5, the complete variable domain is DSGVTQTPKHLITATGQRVTLRCSPRSGDLSVYWYQQSLDQGLQFLIQYYNGEERAKGNILERFSAQQFPDLHSELNLSSLELGDSALYFCASSVVGTGGETQYFGPGTRLLVL.

The chain couples TRBV5-1 to TRBJ2-7; D is perhaps TRBD1 (8 bases). The germline V and J ends were trimmed by 0 bases and 6 bases, with 10 bases remaining between them. CDR3 length equals 13 residues. Germline V CDR1 and CDR2: SGHRS, YFSETQ. CDR3 protein: CASSLDRGGEQYF. In nucleotides, the CDR3 is TGCGCCAGCAGCTTGGACAGGGGGGGCGAGCAGTACTTC.

This clone was seen a handful of times. The V call is TRBV5-5, the J call TRBJ1-6, with 8 positions matching TRBD1. This CDR3 contains 15 residues. CDR1 and CDR2 (germline): SGHKS, YYEKEE (reference sequence). Losses at the gene ends were 4 bases for V and 8 bases for J; bases not matched to a gene: 8. Here the CDR3 reads CASSQYGQGYSPLHF. CDR3 DNA sequence: TGTGCCAGCAGCCAGTACGGACAGGGCTATTCACCCCTCCACTTT.

V is TRBV7-3 and J is TRBJ1-3; D is perhaps TRBD1 (5 bases). The CDR3 is 19 residues long. The germline gives CDR1 SGHTA, CDR2 FQGTGA. Trimming stripped 0 bases from V and 0 bases from J, with 18 bases between. The CDR3 DNA follows: TGTGCCAGCAGCTTAACGACCACCGGGACTGGGGACTCTGGAAACACCATATATTTT. It yields the protein CASSLTTTGTGDSGNTIYF. The complete variable domain, with remaining parts taken from reference TRBV7-3 and TRBJ1-3, reads GAGVSQTPSNKVTEKGKYVELRCDPISGHTALYWYRQSLGQGPEFLIYFQGTGAADDSGLPNDRFFAVRPEGSVSTLKIQRTERGDSAVYLCASSLTTTGTGDSGNTIYFGEGSWLTVV.

CDR3 sequence reads: CASTKGGVQNTEAFF. CDR3 sequence (DNA): TGTGCCAGCACCAAAGGGGGGGTGCAGAACACTGAAGCTTTCTTT. The chain recombines TRBV6-6 with TRBJ1-1; a possible D gene is TRBD1 (6 bases). Per the germline V gene, CDR1 is MNHNY and CDR2 is SVGAGI (reference sequence). The V and J ends lost 7 bases and 1 base respectively, with 16 bases between them. The CDR3 consists of 15 residues.

The V call is TRBV4-2, the J call TRBJ1-3; D is uncertain. CDR1 is LGHNA and CDR2 is YNFKEQ in the germline V gene. Trimming took 3 bases from V and 0 from J, leaving 9 bases between them. The CDR3 sequence is 15 residues long. CDR3: CASSHPAGSGNTIYF. CDR3 nucleotide sequence: TGTGCCAGCAGCCACCCTGCGGGCTCTGGAAACACCATATATTTT.

The chain has TRBV29-1 and TRBJ1-1; 8 bases agree with TRBD1. The trim removed 2 bases at V and 4 bases at J, leaving 3 bases unmatched. The CDR3 contains 13 residues. The germline V gene has CDR1 SQVTM and CDR2 ANQGSEA. The CDR3 is CSVETGQGTEAFF. The CDR3 nucleotides are TGCAGCGTTGAAACCGGACAGGGCACTGAAGCTTTCTTT.

This clone was picked up one time. A read error may explain this, as a much larger clone is one base away. The chain combines TRBV7-2 with TRBJ2-3; D is unclear. The germline V gene encodes CDR1 SGHTA and CDR2 FQGNSA. V was clipped by 1 base and J by 1 base, with 3 bases between them. The CDR3 extends over 13 amino acids. Here the CDR3 reads CASSLVGTDTQYF. CDR3 coding DNA: TGTGCCAGCAGCTTAGTCGGCACAGATACGCAGTATTTT.

Only a few counts were recorded for this clone. This chain joins TRBV2 and TRBJ2-3; no clear D gene. CDR3 length: 15 amino acids. The V and J ends lost 3 bases and 5 bases respectively, with 15 bases between them. The germline V gene has CDR1 SNHLY and CDR2 FYNNEI. The CDR3 nucleotides are TGTGCCAGCAGTGACGCGGTCGCGGTAGAAGATACGCAGTATTTT. The encoded protein is CASSDAVAVEDTQYF.

The rearrangement joins TRBV11-2 to TRBJ2-1; D is unresolved. The V and J ends lost 3 bases and 5 bases respectively, with 11 bases between them. Germline assignment: CDR1 SGHAT and CDR2 FQNNGV. CDR3 length: 14 residues. The CDR3 DNA follows: TGTGCCAGCAGCTTCGATACACGTAACAATGAGCAGTTCTTC. Protein: CASSFDTRNNEQFF.

This chain links TRBV11-2 with TRBJ2-2; D possibly corresponds to TRBD2 (6 bases). V dropped 2 bases and J dropped 4 bases, with 11 bases sitting between them. The CDR3 totals 15 residues. Looked up from germline, CDR1 is SGHAT and CDR2 is FQNNGV. CDR3 sequence (DNA): TGTGCCAGCAGCTTATTCGGGGGTTTCACCGGGGAGCTGTTTTTT. Translated: CASSLFGGFTGELFF.

The chain recombines TRBV10-2 with TRBJ2-7; tentative D call: TRBD2 (6 bases). The germline V gene has CDR1 WSHSY and CDR2 SAAADI. With 7 bases removed from V and 6 bases from J, the gap between germline ends came to 16 bases. There are 13 residues in the CDR3. Here the CDR3 reads CASISTSSREQYF. The CDR3 nucleotides read TGCGCCAGCATTAGTACTAGCTCGCGCGAGCAGTACTTC.

This clone appeared a few times. In nucleotides, the CDR3 is TGTGCCATCAGTGAGGACAGAGAAGAGACCCAGTACTTC. This gives the protein CAISEDREETQYF. This rearrangement joins TRBV10-3 to TRBJ2-5; possible D gene TRBD1, 5 bases. CDR3 length: 13 residues. V was trimmed by 2 bases and J by 3 bases, leaving 7 bases between them. The germline V gene has CDR1 ENHRY and CDR2 SYGVKD.

This sequence joins TRBV12-3 or TRBV12-4 and TRBJ1-1, with a tentative D call TRBD1 (5 bases). This CDR3 has 12 residues. V was shortened by 7 bases and J by 3 bases, with 9 bases between the two germline ends. The DNA for the CDR3 is TGTGCCAGCACGGGGGAGGACACTGAAGCTTTCTTT. Protein product: CASTGEDTEAFF.

This chain joins TRBV6-5 and TRBJ2-2; 8 nucleotides agree with TRBD2. The V gene's germline CDR1 is MNHEY and CDR2 SVGAGI. The CDR3 is 16 residues long. V lost 0 bases and J lost 5; bases outside the gene matches: 5. CDR3 residues: CASSYSGSGGTGELFF. The CDR3 DNA follows: TGTGCCAGCAGTTACTCGGGAAGCGGGGGTACCGGGGAGCTGTTTTTT.

The rearrangement uses TRBV5-6 and TRBJ1-4; D is perhaps TRBD1 (5 bases). CDR1 SGHDT and CDR2 YYEEEE come from the germline V gene. CDR3 length equals 15 residues. V was trimmed by 0 bases and J by 3 bases, leaving 9 bases between them. Here the CDR3 DNA reads TGTGCCAGCAGCTTGGCCTGGGGGGCTAATGAAAAACTGTTTTTT. This sequence encodes CASSLAWGANEKLFF.

The chain carries TRBV9 and TRBJ2-2, with D unresolved. V was cut by 3 bases and J by 6 bases, with 3 bases left in between. Germline V CDR1 and CDR2: SGDLS, YYNGEE. This CDR3 comprises 11 residues. The CDR3 sequence is CASSASGELFF. In DNA, the CDR3 is TGTGCCAGCAGCGCTTCCGGGGAGCTGTTTTTT.

This clone was recorded a few times. This chain links TRBV4-3 with TRBJ2-1, with 7 bases lining up with TRBD2. CDR1 is LGHNA, CDR2 YSLEER, per germline. This CDR3 is 14 amino acids long. Trimming at V came to 6 bases and at J to 9 bases, leaving 11 bases not matched to a gene. CDR3 coding DNA: TGCGCCAGCAGTGCAAGCGGGGAATATAGTGAGCAGTTCTTC. Amino acids: CASSASGEYSEQFF.

V is TRBV4-1 and J is TRBJ2-1; 9 bases fit TRBD1. The CDR3 loop spans 16 amino acids. CDR1 is MGHRA, CDR2 YSYEKL, per germline. V lost 5 bases to trimming and J lost 3 bases; unmatched junction nucleotides: 8. DNA for the CDR3: TGCGCCAGCAGCACCCGAAACAGGGGGCTCTACAATGAGCAGTTCTTC. Its protein is CASSTRNRGLYNEQFF.

The chain carries TRBV27 and TRBJ2-7; no firm D call. Germline-derived CDR1 and CDR2 are MNHEY and SMNVEV (reference sequence). Trimming pared 7 bases from V and 4 bases from J, leaving 14 bases between. The CDR3 spans 13 residues. CDR3 sequence: CASMTLDGYEQYF. In DNA, the CDR3 is TGTGCCAGCATGACCCTAGACGGGTACGAGCAGTACTTC.

The chain links TRBV28 to TRBJ2-1, with no clear D. Per the germline V gene, CDR1 is MDHEN and CDR2 is SYDVKM. This CDR3 comprises 12 residues. The V gene lost 0 bases and the J gene lost 8 bases, with 5 bases spanning the gap. Written as DNA, the CDR3 is TGTGCCAGCAGTTTATGGGGCCATGAGCAGTTCTTC. Residues: CASSLWGHEQFF.

The chain links TRBV5-1 to TRBJ1-2; 8 positions match TRBD1. The CDR3 sequence is 14 residues long. Trimming cost V 0 bases and J 8 bases; bases outside gene matches: 6. From germline, CDR1 is SGHRS and CDR2 YFSETQ. CDR3 bases: TGCGCCAGCAGCTTGGCTCGTCAGGGGGCCGGCTACACCTTC. It yields the protein CASSLARQGAGYTF.

This chain joins TRBV19 and TRBJ1-2, with D perhaps matching TRBD1 (5 bases). This CDR3 is built from 15 residues. V lost 2 bases and J 8 bases, leaving 18 bases between the germline ends. Germline V gene sequence: CDR1 LNHDA, CDR2 SQIVND (reference sequence). CDR3 coding DNA: TGTGCCAGTAGTATAACGTATAACGGGGGGGACGGCTACACCTTC. Its translation is CASSITYNGGDGYTF.

This clone was observed a handful of times. V is TRBV18 and J is TRBJ1-5, with unresolved D. Trimming stripped 2 bases from V and 6 bases from J, with 14 bases between. CDR3 length equals 15 residues. Germline V CDR1 and CDR2: KGHSH, LQKENI. CDR3 sequence (DNA): TGTGCCAGCTCACCAGGGCAGGCAATTGGTCAGCCCCAGCATTTT. It specifies CASSPGQAIGQPQHF. The variable domain in full, completed from reference TRBV18 and TRBJ1-5, reads NAGVMQNPRHLVRRRGQEARLRCSPMKGHSHVYWYRQLPEEGLKFMVYLQKENIIDESGMPKERFSAEFPKEGPSILRIQQVVRGDSAAYFCASSPGQAIGQPQHFGDGTRLSIL.

This clone appeared a few times. The rearrangement uses TRBV24-1 and TRBJ2-3, with 9 bases lining up with TRBD2. V lost 10 bases, J lost 5 bases, and 9 bases stayed unmatched. The CDR3 length is 14 residues. Per the germline V gene, CDR1 is KGHDR and CDR2 is SFDVKD. The DNA of the CDR3 is TGTGCCACGCGGGGGGGCGGGTCGGAAGATACGCAGTATTTT. This sequence encodes CATRGGGSEDTQYF.